This TCR beta chain was profiled in a study of response to subunit inactivated influenza vaccine. TCRdb processed the RT-PCR reads anew with MiXCR; each CDR3 protein has one entry. The profile shows hundreds of thousands of distinct CDR3 sequences, around 16% of them singletons. Trimming stripped 11 bases from V and 3 bases from J, with 13 bases between. CDR3 length: 13 residues. This clonotype was observed a few times. Sequences were derived from PBMCs from blood, sampled approximately 13 days after vaccination. This chain links TRBV12-3 or TRBV12-4 with TRBJ2-2; D unresolved. The receptor was derived from a man aged 45-60 years who received an inactivated influenza vaccine. This CDR3 reads CAVQFTDTGELFF. CDR3 coding DNA: TGTGCCGTACAGTTCACCGACACCGGGGAGCTGTTTTTT.